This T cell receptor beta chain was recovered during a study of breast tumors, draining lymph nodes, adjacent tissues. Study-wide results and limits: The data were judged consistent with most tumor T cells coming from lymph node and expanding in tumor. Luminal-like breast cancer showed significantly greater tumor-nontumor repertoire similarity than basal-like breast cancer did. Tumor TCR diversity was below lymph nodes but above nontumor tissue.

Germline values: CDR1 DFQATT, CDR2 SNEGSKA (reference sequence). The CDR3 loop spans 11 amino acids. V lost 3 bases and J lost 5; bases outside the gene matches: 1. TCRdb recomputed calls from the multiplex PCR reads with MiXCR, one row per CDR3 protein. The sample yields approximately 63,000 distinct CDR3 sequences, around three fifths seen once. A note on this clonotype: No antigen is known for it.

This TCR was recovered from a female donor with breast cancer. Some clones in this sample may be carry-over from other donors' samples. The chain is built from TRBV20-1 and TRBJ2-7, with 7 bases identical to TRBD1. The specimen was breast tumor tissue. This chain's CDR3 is CSARTGNEQYF. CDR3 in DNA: TGCAGTGCTAGGACAGGGAACGAGCAGTACTTC.